The 24 T cell receptor beta chains reported below all come from one sample, sequenced in a study of blood T cell repertoires in COVID-19. The repertoire was sequenced with immunoSEQ multiplex PCR; TCRdb's copy has only in-frame clones and lacks some. The sample has over 85,000 clones; about 85% are singletons. The sequenced sample consisted of peripheral blood. These receptor sequences come from a human donor in a cohort sampled during active COVID-19.

This sequence joins TRBV19 and TRBJ1-5, with 9 bases that match TRBD1. Germline loops: CDR1 LNHDA, CDR2 SQIVND (reference sequence). Trimming took 6 bases from V and 5 from J; bases not matched to a gene: 2. CDR3 length: 13 residues. In DNA form, the CDR3 reads TGTGCCAGTAGCACAGGGGGCTATCAGCCCCAGCATTTT. Translation: CASSTGGYQPQHF.

This clone was detected once. For the CDR3, the DNA is TGTGCCAGCAGCTTAAGAGGGTACGACAATTCACCCCTCCACTTT. Protein sequence: CASSLRGYDNSPLHF. The gene calls are TRBV7-3 and TRBJ1-6; unclear D gene. Germline loops: CDR1 SGHTA, CDR2 FQGTGA. With 1 base removed from V and 7 bases from J, the gap between germline ends came to 11 bases. The CDR3 is 15 amino acids.

The chain carries TRBV27 and TRBJ2-2; D possibly corresponds to TRBD2 (6 bases). Germline V gene sequence: CDR1 MNHEY, CDR2 SMNVEV (reference sequence). V was trimmed by 3 bases and J by 4 bases, leaving 9 bases between them. This CDR3 spans 14 amino acids. Here the CDR3 reads CASSFGGGTGELFF. The CDR3 DNA reads TGTGCCAGCAGTTTCGGGGGAGGCACCGGGGAGCTGTTTTTT.

The gene calls are TRBV3-1 (or the pseudogene TRBV3-2) and TRBJ1-5; 8 bases are a match to TRBD1. The CDR3 spans 15 residues. V gave up 4 bases and J gave up 6 bases; unmatched junction bases: 8. Germline V gene data show CDR1 as LGHDT and CDR2 as YNNKEL (reference sequence). The DNA of the CDR3 is TGTGCCAGCAGCCCCCAGGGACAGGCCAGTCAGCCCCAGCATTTT. It is translated as CASSPQGQASQPQHF.

This sequence joins TRBV27 and TRBJ1-2, with D possibly TRBD1 on 5 matching bases. The CDR3 is 18 residues long. Germline V gene sequence: CDR1 MNHEY, CDR2 SMNVEV (reference sequence). The V gene lost 3 bases and the J gene lost 1 base, with 21 bases spanning the gap. This CDR3 is CASSFRFPGDGVNYGYTF. For the CDR3, the DNA is TGTGCCAGCAGTTTTCGGTTTCCGGGGGACGGAGTTAACTATGGCTACACCTTC.

This chain links TRBV11-2 with TRBJ2-1; 11 bases are shared with TRBD2. Trimming removed 1 base from V and 2 bases from J; junction bases left unmatched: 1. The germline gives CDR1 SGHAT, CDR2 FQNNGV. The CDR3 sequence is 16 residues long. Written as DNA, the CDR3 is TGTGCCAGCAGCTTAGGTAGCGGGAGGGCCTACAATGAGCAGTTCTTC. Translating it yields CASSLGSGRAYNEQFF.

This sequence joins TRBV7-6 and TRBJ2-7, with TRBD1 matching 10 bases. The germline gives CDR1 SGHVS, CDR2 FNYEAQ. The J segment lost 8 bases and the V segment lost 1 base, leaving 5 bases of the junction unmatched. The CDR3 extends over 14 amino acids. CDR3 sequence: CASSLVGTGDQQYF. The DNA for the CDR3 is TGTGCCAGCAGCTTAGTCGGGACAGGGGACCAGCAGTACTTC.

The chain employs TRBV7-2 and TRBJ1-3; 11 positions match TRBD1. V shed 5 bases and J 8 bases; nucleotides not matched to a gene: 8. The CDR3 totals 15 residues. Germline V gene lookup returns CDR1 SGHTA and CDR2 FQGNSA. The CDR3 is CASSPRDRGLDTIYF. CDR3 in DNA: TGTGCCAGCAGCCCCCGGGACAGGGGGTTAGACACCATATATTTT.

In regard to this clone: One end of the junction fails to match germline, which may point to a read error. CDR3 amino acids: CASSLGTGTGEQRVF. CDR3 nucleotides: TGTGCCAGCAGTTTAGGAACGGGGACAGGGGAACAAAGAGTTTTC. This chain joins TRBV27 and TRBJ2-7; 10 bases align to TRBD1. Germline values: CDR1 MNHEY, CDR2 SMNVEV (reference sequence). The CDR3 is made up of 15 amino acids.

The chain links TRBV2 to TRBJ1-4; D is unclear. V lost 6 bases to trimming and J lost 6 bases, with 11 bases between them. The CDR3 has 13 residues. Germline CDR1 is SNHLY and CDR2 is FYNNEI. CDR3 DNA: TGTGCCAGCAGCCCGCGTTCCCATGAAAAACTGTTTTTT. This gives the protein CASSPRSHEKLFF.

The chain carries TRBV9 and TRBJ1-2, with 9 bases matching TRBD1. The CDR3 is 18 residues long. Losses at the gene ends were 4 bases for V and 4 bases for J; bases not matched to a gene: 17. Germline CDR1 is SGDLS and CDR2 is YYNGEE. The CDR3 DNA is TGTGCCAGCAGCCCTTCTCCTAAAACAGGGGGCACTAGCTATGGCTACACCTTC. It translates to CASSPSPKTGGTSYGYTF.

The V call is TRBV19, the J call TRBJ1-3; D uncertain. Trimming took off 2 bases at V and 4 bases at J, with 9 bases between the two ends. The CDR3 totals 14 residues. Germline V gives CDR1 LNHDA, CDR2 SQIVND (reference sequence). The CDR3 region is CASSITVRGNTIYF. CDR3 in DNA: TGTGCCAGTAGTATAACGGTGAGGGGAAACACCATATATTTT.

Turning to this clone: A read error may produce the germline difference seen at one junction end. This CDR3 is CASSSTGTGVTGELFF. DNA of the CDR3: TGTGCTAGCAGCTCAACCGGGACAGGGGTCACCGGGGAGCTGTTTTTT. The chain carries TRBV7-7 and TRBJ2-2; 10 bases are shared with TRBD1. The CDR3 runs to 16 residues. From germline, CDR1 is SSHAT and CDR2 FNYEAQ (reference sequence).

This sequence joins TRBV19 and TRBJ1-5; TRBD1 is a possible D gene (5 bases). The CDR3 consists of 16 residues. Germline values: CDR1 LNHDA, CDR2 SQIVND (reference sequence). V lost 5 bases, J lost 7 bases, and 21 bases lay in between. Here the CDR3 reads CASSPSGGGSVQPQHF. CDR3 DNA: TGTGCCAGTAGTCCCTCCGGGGGAGGGTCGGTCCAGCCCCAGCATTTT.

This chain joins TRBV7-9 and TRBJ2-5; no definite D call. Germline CDR1 SEHNR, CDR2 FQNEAQ (reference sequence). CDR3 size: 14 residues. The V end lost 0 bases, the J end lost 4 bases, and 9 bases lay between the germline ends. The CDR3 protein is CASSLARSGETQYF. As DNA, the CDR3 is TGTGCCAGCAGCTTAGCGCGATCCGGAGAGACCCAGTACTTC.

V is TRBV30 and J is TRBJ1-2; TRBD1 matches at 8 bases. The germline CDR1 and CDR2 sequences are GTSNPN and SVGIG (reference sequence). The CDR3 runs to 14 residues. The V segment lost 5 bases and the J segment 6 bases; nucleotides outside the gene matches: 11. CDR3 nucleotides: TGTGCCTGGGAAACATTGGACAGGGTGAATGGCTACACCTTC. Its translation is CAWETLDRVNGYTF.

This chain uses TRBV27 with TRBJ1-1; no clear D gene. Germline lookup yields CDR1 MNHEY and CDR2 SMNVEV (reference sequence). The ends were cut back, 6 bases at V and 5 bases at J, with 16 bases in the middle. This CDR3 contains 14 residues. The CDR3: CASRLRRFLTEAFF. DNA for the CDR3: TGTGCCAGCAGACTCCGCAGGTTTTTGACTGAAGCTTTCTTT.

The chain combines TRBV5-4 with TRBJ1-3; 10 bases align to TRBD1. Germline loops: CDR1 SGHNT, CDR2 YYREEE (reference sequence). The CDR3 extends over 16 amino acids. V lost 0 bases and J lost 4; bases outside the gene matches: 4. The CDR3 sequence: CASSLGDRGQGNTIYF. CDR3 coding DNA: TGTGCCAGCAGCTTGGGAGACAGGGGGCAAGGAAACACCATATATTTT.

CDR3 region: CASSLGQGYEQYF. CDR3 bases: TGCGCCAGCAGCCTCGGACAGGGCTACGAGCAGTACTTC. The chain recombines TRBV4-1 with TRBJ2-7; TRBD1 agrees at 8 bases. Germline values: CDR1 MGHRA, CDR2 YSYEKL. The trim removed 4 bases at V and 3 bases at J, leaving 2 bases unmatched. The CDR3 is 13 amino acids.

The chain has TRBV7-2 and TRBJ2-2; tentative D call: TRBD1 (6 bases). Trimming left V 1 base short and J 2 bases short, with 14 bases between. The CDR3 sequence is 17 residues long. Germline V gene lookup returns CDR1 SGHTA and CDR2 FQGNSA. Written as DNA, the CDR3 is TGTGCCAGCAGCTTAGACGTTTCCAGGGGAAACACCGGGGAGCTGTTTTTT. Protein: CASSLDVSRGNTGELFF.

V and J are TRBV7-6 and TRBJ2-3, with D maybe TRBD2 (5 bases). V lost 6 bases and J lost 0, with 13 bases in between. The length of the CDR3 is 15 residues. CDR1 is SGHVS and CDR2 is FNYEAQ in the germline V gene. The chain's CDR3 is CASSRRTGSTDTQYF. The DNA for the CDR3 is TGTGCCAGCAGTCGAAGGACGGGAAGCACAGATACGCAGTATTTT.

The V gene is TRBV7-7, the J gene TRBJ2-1; 7 bases are a match to TRBD2. Germline V gene lookup returns CDR1 SSHAT and CDR2 FNYEAQ (reference sequence). The V and J ends lost 0 bases and 5 bases, in that order; junction bases with no gene match: 19. CDR3 size: 20 residues. The CDR3 spells CASSLAIPGLQKPLDNEQFF. The CDR3 DNA follows: TGTGCCAGCAGCTTAGCAATCCCGGGACTACAAAAACCCTTGGACAATGAGCAGTTCTTC.

The V gene is TRBV5-4, the J gene TRBJ2-3; D is possibly TRBD2 (5 bases). This CDR3 has 16 residues. V lost 3 bases and J 0 bases, leaving 14 bases between the germline ends. The V gene's germline CDR1 is SGHNT and CDR2 YYREEE (reference sequence). The CDR3 sequence: CASSSLFGVSTDTQYF. The CDR3 region has the DNA TGTGCCAGCAGCTCCCTCTTCGGGGTTAGCACAGATACGCAGTATTTT.

The chain has TRBV6-2 or TRBV6-3 and TRBJ1-2; D is uncertain. Per germline, CDR1 MNHEY and CDR2 SVGEGT. CDR3 length: 13 residues. V lost 2 bases and J lost 0, with 4 bases in between. The CDR3, as DNA: TGTGCCAGCAGTTACAGCTCTAACTATGGCTACACCTTC. It yields the protein CASSYSSNYGYTF.